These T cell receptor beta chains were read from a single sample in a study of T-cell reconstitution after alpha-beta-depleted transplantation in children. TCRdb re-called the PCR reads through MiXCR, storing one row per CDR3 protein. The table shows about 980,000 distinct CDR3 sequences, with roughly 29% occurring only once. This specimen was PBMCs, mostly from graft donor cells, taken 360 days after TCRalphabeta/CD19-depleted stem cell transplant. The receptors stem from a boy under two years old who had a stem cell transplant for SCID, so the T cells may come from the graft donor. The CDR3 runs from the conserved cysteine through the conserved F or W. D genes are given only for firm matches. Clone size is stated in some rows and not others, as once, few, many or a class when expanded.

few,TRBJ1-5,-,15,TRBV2,TGTGCCAGCAGTGAGATGGATACTAGCAATCAGCCCCAGCATTTT,CASSEMDTSNQPQHF
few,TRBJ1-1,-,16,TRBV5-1,TGCGCCAGCAGCTTGGGTTCCAGGGACGTGAACACTGAAGCTTTCTTT,CASSLGSRDVNTEAFF
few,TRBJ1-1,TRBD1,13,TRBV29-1,TGCAGCGTCGAAAGGGGGCAAGGGACTGAAGCTTTCTTT,CSVERGQGTEAFF
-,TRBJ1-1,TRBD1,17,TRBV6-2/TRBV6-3,TGTGCCAGCAGTTACCCGACTGACAGGGGCCTGAACACTGAAGCTTTCTTT,CASSYPTDRGLNTEAFF
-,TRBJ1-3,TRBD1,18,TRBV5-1,TGCGCCAGCAGCTGGGGACAGGGGGTTTCCCTCTCTGGAAACACCATATATTTT,CASSWGQGVSLSGNTIYF
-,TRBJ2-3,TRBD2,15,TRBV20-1,TGCAGTGCTAGGTGGGGCGGGGGGGCTGGAGATACGCAGTATTTT,CSARWGGGAGDTQYF
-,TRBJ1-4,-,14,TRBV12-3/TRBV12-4,TGTGCCAGCAGCCCACCTCCCTCAGGAGAAAAACTGTTTTTT,CASSPPPSGEKLFF
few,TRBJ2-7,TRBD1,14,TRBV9,TGTGCCAGCAGCGCCGGGGACAGGGGCCACGAGCAGTACTTC,CASSAGDRGHEQYF
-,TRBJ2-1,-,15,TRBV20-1,TGCAGTGCTAGAGGAAGGGACAAAGAGTACAATGAGCAGTTCTTC,CSARGRDKEYNEQFF
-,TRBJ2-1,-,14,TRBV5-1,TGCGCCAGCAGCTTGGGGACCCCCAGGGGTGAGCAGTTCTTC,CASSLGTPRGEQFF
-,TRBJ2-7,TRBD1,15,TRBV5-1,TGCGCCAGCAGCCCCCCGACAGGGGGCTGGAGTGAGCAGTACTTC,CASSPPTGGWSEQYF
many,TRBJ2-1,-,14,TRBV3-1,TGTGCCAGCAGCCAAGGCGTGTTGAGGAATGAGCAGTTCTTC,CASSQGVLRNEQFF
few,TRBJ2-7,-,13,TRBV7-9,TGTGCCAGCAGCCCCGTTGATGAGGGCGAGCAGTACTTC,CASSPVDEGEQYF
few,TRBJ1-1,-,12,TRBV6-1,TGTGCCAGCAGTGGGTGGGACACTGAAGCTTTCTTT,CASSGWDTEAFF
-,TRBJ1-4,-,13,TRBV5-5,TGTGCCAGCAGCCCTCAGGGCCCTGAAAAACTGTTTTTT,CASSPQGPEKLFF
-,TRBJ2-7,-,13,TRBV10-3,TGTGCCATCAGTGCGGACGTCTCCTACGAGCAGTACTTC,CAISADVSYEQYF
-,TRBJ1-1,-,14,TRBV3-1,TGTGCCAGCGGCCCTGACCTGGACCGGACTGAAGCTTTCTTT,CASGPDLDRTEAFF
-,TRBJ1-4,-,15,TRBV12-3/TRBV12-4,TGTGCCAGCAGAACCACGGGACCGTCCAATGAAAAACTGTTTTTT,CASRTTGPSNEKLFF
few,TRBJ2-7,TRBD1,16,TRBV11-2,TGTGCCAGCAGCTTAGATTTTATGGGACAGGTCTACGAGCAGTACTTC,CASSLDFMGQVYEQYF
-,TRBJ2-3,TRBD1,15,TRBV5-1,TGCGCCAGCAGCAAATGGACAGGGAGCACAGATACGCAGTATTTT,CASSKWTGSTDTQYF
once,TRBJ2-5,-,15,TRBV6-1,TGTGCCAGCGGGACTGACAGCGTTTCCCAAGAGACCCAGTACTTC,CASGTDSVSQETQYF
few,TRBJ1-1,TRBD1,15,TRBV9,TGTGCCAGCAGCGCAACACAGGGGGGGAGGGCTGAAGCTTTCTTT,CASSATQGGRAEAFF
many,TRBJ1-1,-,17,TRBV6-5,TGTGCCAGCAGTTACCCCCGGGGGCAAGCTCGGAACACTGAAGCTTTCTTT,CASSYPRGQARNTEAFF
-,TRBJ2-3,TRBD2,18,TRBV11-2,TGTGCCAGCAGCTTCGTCCGACTAGCGGGGGTCGGCACAGATACGCAGTATTTT,CASSFVRLAGVGTDTQYF
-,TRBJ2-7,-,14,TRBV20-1,TGCAGTGCTAGAGATGGGGCAGATCCCTACGAGCAGTACTTC,CSARDGADPYEQYF
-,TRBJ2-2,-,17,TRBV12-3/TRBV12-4,TGTGCCAGCAGTTTGGGGGGCAGGTACTCGAACACCGGGGAGCTGTTTTTT,CASSLGGRYSNTGELFF
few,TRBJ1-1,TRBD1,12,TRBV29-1,TGCAGCGTGGGGGACAGGGCGACTGAAGCTTTCTTT,CSVGDRATEAFF
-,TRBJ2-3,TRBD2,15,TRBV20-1,TGCAGTGCTTCTGGACTAGCGGATCCCACAGATACGCAGTATTTT,CSASGLADPTDTQYF
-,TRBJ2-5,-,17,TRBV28,TGTGCCAGCAGCCGCAAAGTAGGGGCGGGGAGCCAAGAGACCCAGTACTTC,CASSRKVGAGSQETQYF
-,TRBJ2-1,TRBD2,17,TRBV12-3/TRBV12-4,TGTGCCAGCAGTTTCCGCCAAGCGGGGCCCCCAGGGAATGAGCAGTTCTTC,CASSFRQAGPPGNEQFF
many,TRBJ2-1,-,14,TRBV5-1,TGCGCCAGCAGCTTGTGGGCCGCCAACAATGAGCAGTTCTTC,CASSLWAANNEQFF
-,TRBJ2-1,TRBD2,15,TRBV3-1,TGTGCCAGCAGCTATCTAGCGGGGACCTACAATGAGCAGTTCTTC,CASSYLAGTYNEQFF
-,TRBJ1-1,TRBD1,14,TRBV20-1,TGCAGTGCTAGAGACTACAGGGGGCAGACTGAAGCTTTCTTT,CSARDYRGQTEAFF
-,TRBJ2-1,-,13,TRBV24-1,TGTGCCACCAGTGATTCCCCGAGCAATGAGCAGTTCTTC,CATSDSPSNEQFF
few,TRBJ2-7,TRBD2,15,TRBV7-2,TGTGCCAGCAGCTTAAGGGGAGGGATCCCCTACGAGCAGTACTTC,CASSLRGGIPYEQYF
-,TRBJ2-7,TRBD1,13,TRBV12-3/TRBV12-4,TGTGCCAGCAGTTTTTCGCGACAGGGGGAGCAGTACTTC,CASSFSRQGEQYF
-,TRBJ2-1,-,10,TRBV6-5,TGTGCCAGCTTCCGGGAATTCCCGTTCTTC,CASFREFPFF
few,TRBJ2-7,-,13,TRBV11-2,TGTGCCAGCAGCTTCACCCAGGGGTACGAGCAGTACTTC,CASSFTQGYEQYF
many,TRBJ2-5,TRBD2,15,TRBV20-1,TGCAGTGCTAGTACCCTAGCGGGGGGTGGTGAGACCCAGTACTTC,CSASTLAGGGETQYF
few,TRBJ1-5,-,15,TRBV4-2,TGTGCCAGCAGCCAAGACGGGGAGGGGGGTCAGCCCCAGCATTTT,CASSQDGEGGQPQHF
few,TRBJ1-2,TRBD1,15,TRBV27,TGTGCCAGCAGTTCGGGACAGGGGGAAAACTATGGCTACACCTTC,CASSSGQGENYGYTF
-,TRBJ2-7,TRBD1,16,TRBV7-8,TGTGCCAGCAGCCCAGGTCCCCCGACAGGGGGCTACGAGCAGTACTTC,CASSPGPPTGGYEQYF
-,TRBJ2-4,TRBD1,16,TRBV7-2,TGTGCCAGCAGCCAGGGACAGGCTTTAAGGTTTAACATTCAGTACTTC,CASSQGQALRFNIQYF
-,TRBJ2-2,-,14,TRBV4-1,TGCGCCAGCAGCCTAACACAGGGCAACGGGGAGCTGTTTTTT,CASSLTQGNGELFF
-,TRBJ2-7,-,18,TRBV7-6,TGTGCCAGCAGCTTTAGGGGGATGCAGGGCGGGGACTCCTACGAGCAGTACTTC,CASSFRGMQGGDSYEQYF
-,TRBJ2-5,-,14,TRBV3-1,TGTGCCAGCAGCCAAATGGGGTACCAAGAGACCCAGTACTTC,CASSQMGYQETQYF
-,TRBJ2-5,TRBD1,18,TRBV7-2,TGTGCCAGCAGCTTAGCGCTTGCTGGGACAGGGGTCCAAGAGACCCAGTACTTC,CASSLALAGTGVQETQYF
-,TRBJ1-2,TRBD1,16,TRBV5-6,TGTGCCAGCAGCTTGGTCCATGGGACAGGGGGTTTCGGCTACACCTTC,CASSLVHGTGGFGYTF
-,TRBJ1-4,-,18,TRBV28,TGTGCCAGCAGTTTCATCCGGTTAGGGCCTACAACTAATGAAAAACTGTTTTTT,CASSFIRLGPTTNEKLFF
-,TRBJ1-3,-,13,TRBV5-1,TGCGCCAGCTACCTTGAGGGGGGAAACACCATATATTTT,CASYLEGGNTIYF
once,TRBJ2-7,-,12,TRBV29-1,TGCAGCGTTCTGGTCAGTTCCTACGAGCAGTACTTC,CSVLVSSYEQYF
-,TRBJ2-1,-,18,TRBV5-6,TGTGCCAGCAGCCCTTTCCTTTCCGGGCCTAGCTCCTACAATGAGCAGTTCTTC,CASSPFLSGPSSYNEQFF
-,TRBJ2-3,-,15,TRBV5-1,TGCGCCAGCAGGCCCTCCGGGACTTACACAGATACGCAGTATTTT,CASRPSGTYTDTQYF
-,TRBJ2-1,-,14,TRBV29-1,TGCAGCGGGGCGGGTGGCTTCTCCTACAATGAGCAGTTCTTC,CSGAGGFSYNEQFF
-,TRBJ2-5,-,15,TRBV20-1,TGCAGTGCTTATAAGACTGGCGGGGGCGCAGAGACCCAGTACTTC,CSAYKTGGGAETQYF
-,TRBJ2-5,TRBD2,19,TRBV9,TGTGCCAGCAGCATCAACCCGGGACTAGCGGGGGGGATCCAAGAGACCCAGTACTTC,CASSINPGLAGGIQETQYF
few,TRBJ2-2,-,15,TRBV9,TGTGCCAGCAGCACTCGGACTGCAGACACCGGGGAGCTGTTTTTT,CASSTRTADTGELFF
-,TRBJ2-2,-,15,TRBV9,TGTGCCAGCAGCATAGAAGGGAGTGGAGCCGGGGAGCTGTTTTTT,CASSIEGSGAGELFF
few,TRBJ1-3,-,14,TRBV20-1,TGCAGTGCTCCCACTGGGGGTTCCCTTAACACCATATATTTT,CSAPTGGSLNTIYF